This T cell receptor (beta chain) was obtained from a study of early T cells in non-severe SARS-CoV-2 infection. The V gene's germline CDR1 is SEHNR and CDR2 FQNEAQ (reference sequence). The CDR3 is 15 residues long. V shed 5 bases and J shed 5 bases, with 18 bases lying between them. TCRdb processed the 5' RACE reads anew with MiXCR; each CDR3 protein has one entry. The sample shows 98,000 or so distinct CDR3 sequences, 8% to 13% of them seen only once. The sample comprised whole blood. The chain carries TRBV7-9 and TRBJ2-5; TRBD2 is a possible D gene (6 bases). The clonotype was recovered from an adult who was a healthcare worker with PCR-confirmed SARS-CoV-2 infection or an uninfected control (not recorded which). The CDR3 DNA is TGTGCCAGCAGCCGCGGGGAGAGTCCCGGCGAGACCCAGTACTTC. Amino acids: CASSRGESPGETQYF.